This T cell receptor beta chain was retrieved from a study of T cells after yellow fever vaccination. TCRdb redid the calling of the 5' RACE reads with MiXCR, one entry per CDR3 protein. This sample has 300,000 or so distinct CDR3 sequences, with around 7% found just once. This clonotype has more than one count but fewer than ten. Trimming stripped 5 bases from V and 6 bases from J, with 19 bases between. This CDR3 has 15 residues. Germline lookup yields CDR1 SGHTA and CDR2 FQGNSA. The genes are TRBV7-2 and TRBJ1-2, with D maybe TRBD1 (6 bases). This receptor was taken from a young man who received the YFV17D yellow fever vaccine. Sequenced here: PBMCs, sampled approximately 47 days after the first yellow fever vaccination. The CDR3 sequence: CASSPDRPTSHGYTF. As DNA, the CDR3 is TGTGCCAGCAGCCCGGACAGACCCACCTCACATGGCTACACCTTC.